This T cell receptor (beta chain) was identified in a study of T cell repertoires in cytomegalovirus infection (dated by TCRdb to between 2018 and 2021). Notes on the research overall: Donor HLA type was relevant to the analysis, as public TCR beta signatures indicated carriage of CMV infection together with the matching HLA type. The study at large found these results: The ex vivo response was dominated by HLA-C-restricted CMV-specific TCR beta clonotypes, and the single most frequent clonotype in two of eight donors was supplied by these HLA-C-restricted clonotypes. In both this cohort and an independent roughly 350-donor cohort, the cumulative frequency of public TCR beta family members distinguished carriers of CMV infection plus the relevant HLA type.

This clonotype showed up many times. Its binding antigen is unknown. Base quality data are lacking; no much larger clone is found one base away. Sequencing instrument: Illumina HiSeq 1500. TCRdb reprocessed the public reads (quality trimming at Q25 with fastp, clone calling with MiXCR) and kept in-frame beta chains. Every distinct CDR3 protein forms one entry, paired with its most common genes and DNA. A total of nearly 450,000 distinct CDR3 sequences appear in this sample, roughly 30% of them only once. Jointly, the top ten make up approximately 13% of the sample. Via the germline V gene, CDR1 is KGHDR and CDR2 SFDVKD. The CDR3 numbers 16 residues from cysteine through phenylalanine. The DNA shown is the 48-base CDR3, in frame from base 1. From V the trimming removes 6 bases and from J it removes 2 bases, while the gene matches leave 7 bases of the junction unaccounted for.

This TCR was sampled from a human donor in good health (CMV status not recorded). Some clones in this sample may be carry-over from other donors' samples. The sequencing sample was made of PBMCs. The chain is encoded by TRBV24-1 joined to TRBJ1-2; TRBD1 lines up with 11 middle nucleotides. The DNA sequence is TGTGCCACCAGTCCCGGGACAGGGGGTGGAAACTATGGCTACACCTTC. The resulting protein is CATSPGTGGGNYGYTF.